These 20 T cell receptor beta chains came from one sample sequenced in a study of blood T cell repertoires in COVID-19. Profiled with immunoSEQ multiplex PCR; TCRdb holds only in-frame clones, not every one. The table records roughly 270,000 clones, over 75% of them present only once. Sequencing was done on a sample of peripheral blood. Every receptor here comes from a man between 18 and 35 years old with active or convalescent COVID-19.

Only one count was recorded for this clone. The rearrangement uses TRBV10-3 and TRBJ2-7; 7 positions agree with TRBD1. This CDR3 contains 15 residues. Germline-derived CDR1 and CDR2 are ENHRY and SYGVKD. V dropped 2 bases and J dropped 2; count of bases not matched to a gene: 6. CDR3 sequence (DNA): TGTGCCATCAGTGAGGTCGCAGGGGGAACCTACGAGCAGTACTTC. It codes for CAISEVAGGTYEQYF.

CDR3 sequence (DNA): TGCGCCAGCAGCCAAGCACAGAATGAAAAACTGTTTTTT. This encodes CASSQAQNEKLFF. The gene calls are TRBV4-1 and TRBJ1-4; D is ambiguous. The CDR3 covers 13 residues. V was cut by 1 base and J by 5 bases, with 5 bases left in between. Germline CDR1 MGHRA, CDR2 YSYEKL.

This CDR3 is CASSSGLTSPETQYF. Here the CDR3 DNA reads TGTGCCAGCAGCTCAGGACTAACTAGTCCTGAGACCCAGTACTTC. V is TRBV7-2 and J is TRBJ2-5, with D perhaps TRBD2 (6 bases). This CDR3 comprises 15 residues. Germline values: CDR1 SGHTA, CDR2 FQGNSA. Trimming removed 4 bases from V and 5 bases from J, with 17 bases in between.

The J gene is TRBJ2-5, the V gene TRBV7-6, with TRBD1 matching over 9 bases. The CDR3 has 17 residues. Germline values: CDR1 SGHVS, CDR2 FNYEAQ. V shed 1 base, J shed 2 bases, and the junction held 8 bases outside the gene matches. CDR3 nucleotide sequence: TGTGCCAGCAGCTTAGTGCGGGCGACAGGGGGTCAAGAGACCCAGTACTTC. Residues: CASSLVRATGGQETQYF.

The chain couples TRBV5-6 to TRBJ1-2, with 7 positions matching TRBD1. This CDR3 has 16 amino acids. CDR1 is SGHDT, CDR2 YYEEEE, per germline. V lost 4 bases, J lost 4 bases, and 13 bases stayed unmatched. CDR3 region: CASSRVNEGDSYGYTF. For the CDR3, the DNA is TGTGCCAGCAGCCGCGTTAATGAAGGGGACAGCTATGGCTACACCTTC.

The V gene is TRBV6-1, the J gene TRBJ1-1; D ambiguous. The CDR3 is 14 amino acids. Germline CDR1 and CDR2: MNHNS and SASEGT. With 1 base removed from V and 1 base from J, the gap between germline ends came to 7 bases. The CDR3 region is CASSEGRENTEAFF. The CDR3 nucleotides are TGTGCCAGCAGTGAAGGTCGGGAGAACACTGAAGCTTTCTTT.

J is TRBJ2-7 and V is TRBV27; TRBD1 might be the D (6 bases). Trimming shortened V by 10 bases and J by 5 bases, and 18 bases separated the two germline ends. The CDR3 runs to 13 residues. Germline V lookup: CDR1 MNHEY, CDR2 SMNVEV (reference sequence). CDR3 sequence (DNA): TGTGCCACCAAACCTACAGGGTTCCACGAGCAGTACTTC. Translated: CATKPTGFHEQYF.

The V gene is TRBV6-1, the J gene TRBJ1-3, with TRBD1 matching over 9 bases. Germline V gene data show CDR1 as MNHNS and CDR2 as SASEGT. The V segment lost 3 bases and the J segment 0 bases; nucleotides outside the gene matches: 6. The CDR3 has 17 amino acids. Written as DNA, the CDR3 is TGTGCCAGCAGTGAGATGGACAGGGGAAGCTCTGGAAACACCATATATTTT. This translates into CASSEMDRGSSGNTIYF.

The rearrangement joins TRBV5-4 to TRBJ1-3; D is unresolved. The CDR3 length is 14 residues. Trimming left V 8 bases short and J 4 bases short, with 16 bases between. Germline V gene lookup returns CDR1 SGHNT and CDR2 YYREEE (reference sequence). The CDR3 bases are TGTGCCAGTGAGAGGAAGAACGAGGGAAACACCATATATTTT. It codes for CASERKNEGNTIYF.

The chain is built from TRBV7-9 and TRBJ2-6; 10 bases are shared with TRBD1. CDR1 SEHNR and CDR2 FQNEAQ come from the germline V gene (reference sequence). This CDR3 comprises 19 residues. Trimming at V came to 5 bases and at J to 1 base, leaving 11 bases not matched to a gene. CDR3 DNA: TGTGCCAGCAGCACTACCGACAGGGGGCTAAGGTCTGGGGCCAACGTCCTGACTTTC. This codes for CASSTTDRGLRSGANVLTF.

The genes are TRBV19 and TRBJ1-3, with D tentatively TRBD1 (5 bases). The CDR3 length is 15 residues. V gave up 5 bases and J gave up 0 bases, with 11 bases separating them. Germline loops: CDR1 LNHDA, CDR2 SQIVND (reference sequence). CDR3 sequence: CASSWARDSGNTIYF. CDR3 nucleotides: TGTGCCAGTAGTTGGGCCAGGGACTCTGGAAACACCATATATTTT.

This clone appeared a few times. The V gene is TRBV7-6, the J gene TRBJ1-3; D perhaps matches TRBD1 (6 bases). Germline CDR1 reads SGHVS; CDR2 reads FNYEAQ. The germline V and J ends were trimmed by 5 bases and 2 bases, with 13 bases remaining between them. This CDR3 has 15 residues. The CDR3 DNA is TGTGCCAGCAGCATTAGTCAGGGGCCTGGAAACACCATATATTTT. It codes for CASSISQGPGNTIYF.

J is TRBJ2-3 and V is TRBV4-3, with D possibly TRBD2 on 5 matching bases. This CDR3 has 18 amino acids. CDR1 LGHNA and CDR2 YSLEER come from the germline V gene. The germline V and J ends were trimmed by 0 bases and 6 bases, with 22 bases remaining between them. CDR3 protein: CASSQDSSPAEEVDTQYF. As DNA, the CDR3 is TGCGCCAGCAGCCAAGACTCCAGCCCAGCGGAGGAGGTGGATACGCAGTATTTT.

CDR3 in amino acids: CASTPVRPGQGIGVNTEAFF. The CDR3 DNA reads TGTGCCAGCACCCCTGTCCGACCGGGACAGGGGATCGGAGTGAACACTGAAGCTTTCTTT. The chain joins TRBV3-1 (or the pseudogene TRBV3-2) to TRBJ1-1, with 10 bases that match TRBD1. CDR1 is LGHDT and CDR2 is YNNKEL in the germline V gene (reference sequence). V shed 7 bases and J 0 bases; nucleotides not matched to a gene: 20. This CDR3 is built from 20 residues.

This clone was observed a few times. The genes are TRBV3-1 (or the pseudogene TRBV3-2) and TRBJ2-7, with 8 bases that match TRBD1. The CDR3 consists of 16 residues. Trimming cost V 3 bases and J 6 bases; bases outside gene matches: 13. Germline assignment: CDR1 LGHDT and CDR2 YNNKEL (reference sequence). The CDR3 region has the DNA TGTGCCAGCAGCCACGCGACAGGGGAAAGGTGGGGCGAGCAGTACTTC. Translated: CASSHATGERWGEQYF.

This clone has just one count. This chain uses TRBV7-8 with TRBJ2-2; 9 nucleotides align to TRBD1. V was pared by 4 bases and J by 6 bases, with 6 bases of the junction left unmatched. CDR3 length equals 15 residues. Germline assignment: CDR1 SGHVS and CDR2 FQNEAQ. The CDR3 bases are TGTGCCAGCAGCTCAGGGGACAGGGTCTCCGGGGAGCTGTTTTTT. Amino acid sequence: CASSSGDRVSGELFF.

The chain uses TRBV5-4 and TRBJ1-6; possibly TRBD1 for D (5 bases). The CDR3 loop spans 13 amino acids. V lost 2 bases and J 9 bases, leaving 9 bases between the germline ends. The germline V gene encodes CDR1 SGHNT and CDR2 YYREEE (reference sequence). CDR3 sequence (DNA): TGTGCCAGCAGCTTACCAGGGATTTCACCCCTCCACTTT. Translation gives CASSLPGISPLHF.

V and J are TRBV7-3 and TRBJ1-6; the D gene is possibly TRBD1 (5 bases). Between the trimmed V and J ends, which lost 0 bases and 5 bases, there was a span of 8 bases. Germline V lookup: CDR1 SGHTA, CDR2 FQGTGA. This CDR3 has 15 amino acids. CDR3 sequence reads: CASSLTTANNSPLHF. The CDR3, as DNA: TGTGCCAGCAGCTTAACGACAGCTAATAATTCACCCCTCCACTTT.

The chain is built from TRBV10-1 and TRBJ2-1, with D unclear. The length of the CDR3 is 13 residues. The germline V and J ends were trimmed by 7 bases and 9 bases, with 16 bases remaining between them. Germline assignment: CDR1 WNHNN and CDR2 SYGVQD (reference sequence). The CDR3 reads CASTPVFPREQFF. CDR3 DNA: TGCGCCAGCACCCCCGTGTTTCCCCGTGAGCAGTTCTTC.

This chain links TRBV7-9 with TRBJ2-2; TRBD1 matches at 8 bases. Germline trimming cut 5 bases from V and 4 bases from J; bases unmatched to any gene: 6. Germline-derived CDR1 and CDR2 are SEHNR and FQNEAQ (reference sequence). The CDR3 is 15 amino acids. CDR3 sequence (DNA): TGTGCCAGCAGCCCTGGACAGGGAAGCACCGGGGAGCTGTTTTTT. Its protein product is CASSPGQGSTGELFF.